A selection of T cell receptor beta chains follows, all from one sample in a study of cytomegalovirus exposure and HLA in healthy donors. Using immunoSEQ multiplex PCR, the repertoire was profiled, and TCRdb retains in-frame clones only, with some absent. Of roughly 300,000 clones listed, roughly 90% are singletons. Sequencing was performed on PBMCs. The receptor set was obtained from a woman aged 18-29 years in good health and CMV-seronegative. The CDR3 runs from the conserved cysteine through the conserved F or W. Each record gives: CDR3 DNA, CDR3 protein, clone size, D gene, J gene, V gene. A D gene is named only where the DNA matches it firmly. Only some rows state a clone size, as once, few, many or a class for expanded clones.

CDR3nt: TGTGCCAGCAGCTTAGACGGGATTGAAGCTTTCTTT
CDR3aa: CASSLDGIEAFF
abundance: NA
d_gene: NA
j_gene: TRBJ1-1
v_gene: TRBV7-2

CDR3nt: TGTGCCAGCAGTTTACAGGGAACAACTGAAGCTTTCTTT
CDR3aa: CASSLQGTTEAFF
abundance: NA
d_gene: NA
j_gene: TRBJ1-1
v_gene: TRBV27

CDR3nt: TGTGCCAGCAGCCCTCTGGTCGCGGCCGAAGCTTTCTTT
CDR3aa: CASSPLVAAEAFF
abundance: NA
d_gene: NA
j_gene: TRBJ1-1
v_gene: TRBV28

CDR3nt: TGTGCCAGCAGTGAAAGCGGGACAGGGCCCTACGAGCAGTACTTC
CDR3aa: CASSESGTGPYEQYF
abundance: few
d_gene: TRBD1
j_gene: TRBJ2-7
v_gene: TRBV6-1

CDR3nt: TGTGCCAGCAGCCTCAGGGGTTTTGCGGGGAGGGGTAATAGAGAGACCCAGTACTTC
CDR3aa: CASSLRGFAGRGNRETQYF
abundance: NA
d_gene: NA
j_gene: TRBJ2-5
v_gene: TRBV28

CDR3nt: TGTGCCTGGAGTAAACCAGGGGTTGAAAAACTGTTTTTT
CDR3aa: CAWSKPGVEKLFF
abundance: NA
d_gene: NA
j_gene: TRBJ1-4
v_gene: TRBV30

CDR3nt: TGCGCCAGCAGCGAGACAGAGACCTATGGCTACACCTTC
CDR3aa: CASSETETYGYTF
abundance: NA
d_gene: NA
j_gene: TRBJ1-2
v_gene: TRBV5-1

CDR3nt: TGTGCCAGCAGTTCCGCGGACGCCAGGGGGGAGAACTATGGCTACACCTTC
CDR3aa: CASSSADARGENYGYTF
abundance: NA
d_gene: TRBD1
j_gene: TRBJ1-2
v_gene: TRBV28

CDR3nt: TGCAGTGCTTCGGACACCTACGAGCAGTACTTC
CDR3aa: CSASDTYEQYF
abundance: NA
d_gene: NA
j_gene: TRBJ2-7
v_gene: TRBV20-1

CDR3nt: TGTGCCAGCAGCGCACCCCTTTCGGACAGATCTGGAAACACCATATATTTT
CDR3aa: CASSAPLSDRSGNTIYF
abundance: few
d_gene: NA
j_gene: TRBJ1-3
v_gene: TRBV9

CDR3nt: TGTGCCAGCAGCGAGGGACAGGGGAACACCATATATTTT
CDR3aa: CASSEGQGNTIYF
abundance: once
d_gene: TRBD1
j_gene: TRBJ1-3
v_gene: TRBV9

CDR3nt: TGTGCCAGCAGCTCGCTATCAGGGGGCCGACACGAGCAGTACTTC
CDR3aa: CASSSLSGGRHEQYF
abundance: once
d_gene: TRBD1
j_gene: TRBJ2-7
v_gene: TRBV7-6

CDR3nt: TGTGCCAGCAGCCCGTCTACCCGTAATCGGGGGACCACTGAAGCTTTCTTT
CDR3aa: CASSPSTRNRGTTEAFF
abundance: NA
d_gene: NA
j_gene: TRBJ1-1
v_gene: TRBV9

CDR3nt: TGCGCCAGCAGCTCTGTAAGCGCGGCGTACGAGCAGTACTTC
CDR3aa: CASSSVSAAYEQYF
abundance: NA
d_gene: NA
j_gene: TRBJ2-7
v_gene: TRBV5-1

CDR3nt: TGCGCCAGCAGCTTGGATAGCGGGAGCTACAATGAGCAGTTCTTC
CDR3aa: CASSLDSGSYNEQFF
abundance: NA
d_gene: TRBD2
j_gene: TRBJ2-1
v_gene: TRBV5-1

CDR3nt: TGTGCCAGCAGTTTTAATTCTGCGGGACAGGGGTCCGACGAGCAGTACTTC
CDR3aa: CASSFNSAGQGSDEQYF
abundance: NA
d_gene: TRBD1
j_gene: TRBJ2-7
v_gene: TRBV28

CDR3nt: TGTGCCAGCAGCGTAGTGGGGAGCTCCTACGAGCAGTACTTC
CDR3aa: CASSVVGSSYEQYF
abundance: NA
d_gene: NA
j_gene: TRBJ2-7
v_gene: TRBV9

CDR3nt: TGTGCCAGCAGCCTAGGGACTAGCGGGAGGGCCTTAGATGAGCAGTTCTTC
CDR3aa: CASSLGTSGRALDEQFF
abundance: NA
d_gene: TRBD2
j_gene: TRBJ2-1
v_gene: TRBV7-3

CDR3nt: TGTGCCAGCAGTGAGAATTTGTTAGGCGGAGGCTATGGCTACACCTTC
CDR3aa: CASSENLLGGGYGYTF
abundance: NA
d_gene: NA
j_gene: TRBJ1-2
v_gene: TRBV6-1

CDR3nt: TGTGCCAGCAGGAAAGCAGGAGGATGGACTGAAGCTTTCTTT
CDR3aa: CASRKAGGWTEAFF
abundance: NA
d_gene: NA
j_gene: TRBJ1-1
v_gene: TRBV28

CDR3nt: TGTGCCAGCAGCTTGTTTATTGTGAGACTAGCGAACACAGATACGCAGTATTTT
CDR3aa: CASSLFIVRLANTDTQYF
abundance: NA
d_gene: TRBD2
j_gene: TRBJ2-3
v_gene: TRBV5-8

CDR3nt: TGCGCCAGCAGCTTGGAGGGGGGGAGCTACGAGCAGTACTTC
CDR3aa: CASSLEGGSYEQYF
abundance: few
d_gene: NA
j_gene: TRBJ2-7
v_gene: TRBV5-1

CDR3nt: TGTGCCAGCAGTTTAGCGGGGCTTAGTTCACCCCTCCACTTT
CDR3aa: CASSLAGLSSPLHF
abundance: NA
d_gene: NA
j_gene: TRBJ1-6
v_gene: TRBV28

CDR3nt: TGTGCCAGCCCCCATCGAGTAGCGAACGAGCAGTACTTC
CDR3aa: CASPHRVANEQYF
abundance: NA
d_gene: NA
j_gene: TRBJ2-7
v_gene: TRBV14

CDR3nt: TGCGCCAGCAGCCCACGGACTAGCGGTAGCACAGATACGCAGTATTTT
CDR3aa: CASSPRTSGSTDTQYF
abundance: NA
d_gene: TRBD2
j_gene: TRBJ2-3
v_gene: TRBV5-1

CDR3nt: TGTGCCAGCAGCTTAATTCAAACAGGTTCGATCTACGAGCAGTACTTC
CDR3aa: CASSLIQTGSIYEQYF
abundance: NA
d_gene: NA
j_gene: TRBJ2-7
v_gene: TRBV7-3

CDR3nt: TGTGCCAGCAGCATCAACCTAGCTGGCGAGCAGTTCTTC
CDR3aa: CASSINLAGEQFF
abundance: NA
d_gene: NA
j_gene: TRBJ2-1
v_gene: TRBV7-6